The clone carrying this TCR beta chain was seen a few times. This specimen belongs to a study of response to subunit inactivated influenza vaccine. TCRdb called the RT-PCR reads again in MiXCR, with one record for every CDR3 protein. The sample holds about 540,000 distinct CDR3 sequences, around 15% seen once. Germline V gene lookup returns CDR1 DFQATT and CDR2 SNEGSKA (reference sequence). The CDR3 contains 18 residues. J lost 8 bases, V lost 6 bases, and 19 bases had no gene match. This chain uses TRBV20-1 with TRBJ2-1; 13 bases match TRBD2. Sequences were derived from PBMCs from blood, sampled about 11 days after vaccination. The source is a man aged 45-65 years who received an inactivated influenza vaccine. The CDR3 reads CSASPGPGRLAGGDEQFF. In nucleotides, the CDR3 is TGCAGTGCCTCACCGGGACCAGGGAGACTAGCGGGAGGAGATGAGCAGTTCTTC.